The clone carrying this T cell receptor (beta chain) has just one count. This entry belongs to a study of blood T cell repertoires in COVID-19. Repertoires were generated with immunoSEQ multiplex PCR, while TCRdb's copy carries only in-frame clones and drops some. Of about 14,000 clones listed, 75% to 90% are singletons. This receptor was taken from a man aged 50 to 60 with active COVID-19. Sequenced input: peripheral blood.

The CDR3 bases are TGTGCCAGCAGCTGGGAAGGGGGCCTTCAGTACGAGCAGTACTTC. Protein sequence: CASSWEGGLQYEQYF. V and J are TRBV5-6 and TRBJ2-7, with TRBD1 identical over 7 bases. Germline lookup yields CDR1 SGHDT and CDR2 YYEEEE. Germline trimming cut 3 bases from V and 4 bases from J; bases unmatched to any gene: 10. This CDR3 region has 15 residues.